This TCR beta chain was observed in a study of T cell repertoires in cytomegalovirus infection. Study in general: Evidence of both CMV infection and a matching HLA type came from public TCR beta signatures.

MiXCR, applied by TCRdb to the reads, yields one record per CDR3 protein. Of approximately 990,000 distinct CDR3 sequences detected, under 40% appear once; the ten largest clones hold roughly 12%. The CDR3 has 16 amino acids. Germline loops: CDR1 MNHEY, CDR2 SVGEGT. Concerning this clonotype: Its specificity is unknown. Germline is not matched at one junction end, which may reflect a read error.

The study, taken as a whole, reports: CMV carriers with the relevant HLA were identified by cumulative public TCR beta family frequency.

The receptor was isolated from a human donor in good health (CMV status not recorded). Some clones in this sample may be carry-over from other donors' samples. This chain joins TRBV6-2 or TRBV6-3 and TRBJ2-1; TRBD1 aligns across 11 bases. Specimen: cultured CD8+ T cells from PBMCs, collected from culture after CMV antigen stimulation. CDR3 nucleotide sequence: TGTGCCAACAGTCCCCCTCGGGGACAGGGGGACAATGAGCAGTTCTTC. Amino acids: CANSPPRGQGDNEQFF.